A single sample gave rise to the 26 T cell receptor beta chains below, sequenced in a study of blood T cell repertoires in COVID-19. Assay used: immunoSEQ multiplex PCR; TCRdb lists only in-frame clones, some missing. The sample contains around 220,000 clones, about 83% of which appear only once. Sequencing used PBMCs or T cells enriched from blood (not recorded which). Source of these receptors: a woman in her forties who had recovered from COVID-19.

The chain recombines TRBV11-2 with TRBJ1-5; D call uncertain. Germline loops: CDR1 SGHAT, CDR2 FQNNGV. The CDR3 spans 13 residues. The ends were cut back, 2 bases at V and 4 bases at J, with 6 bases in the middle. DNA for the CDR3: TGTGCCAGCAGCTTAACCGAGAATCAGCCCCAGCATTTT. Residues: CASSLTENQPQHF.

This CDR3 is CASSGEGQAGYEQYF. In DNA, the CDR3 is TGTGCCAGCAGCGGAGAGGGACAGGCGGGTTACGAGCAGTACTTC. The chain couples TRBV2 to TRBJ2-7, with 8 bases lining up with TRBD1. This CDR3 region has 15 residues. J was trimmed by 4 bases and V by 6 bases; bases with no gene match: 11. Germline V gene data show CDR1 as SNHLY and CDR2 as FYNNEI. Full variable domain (rest looked up from reference TRBV2 and TRBJ2-7): EPEVTQTPSHQVTQMGQEVILRCVPISNHLYFYWYRQILGQKVEFLVSFYNNEISEKSEIFDDQFSVERPDGSNFTLKIRSTKLEDSAMYFCASSGEGQAGYEQYFGPGTRLTVT.

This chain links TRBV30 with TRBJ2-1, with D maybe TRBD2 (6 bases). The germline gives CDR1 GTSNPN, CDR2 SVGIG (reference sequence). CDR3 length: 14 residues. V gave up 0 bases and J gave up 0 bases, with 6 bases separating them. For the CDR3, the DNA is TGTGCCTGGAGTGTTAGCGGCTCCTACAATGAGCAGTTCTTC. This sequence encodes CAWSVSGSYNEQFF. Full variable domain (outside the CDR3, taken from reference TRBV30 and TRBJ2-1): SQTIHQWPATLVQPVGSPLSLECTVEGTSNPNLYWYRQAAGRGLQLLFYSVGIGQISSEVPQNLSASRPQDRQFILSSKKLLLSDSGFYLCAWSVSGSYNEQFFGPGTRLTVL.

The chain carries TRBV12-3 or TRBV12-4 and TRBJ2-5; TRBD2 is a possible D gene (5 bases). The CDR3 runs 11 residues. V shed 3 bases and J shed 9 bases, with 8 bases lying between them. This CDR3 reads CASSFGVSQYF. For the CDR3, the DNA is TGTGCCAGCAGTTTCGGGGTGTCCCAGTACTTC.

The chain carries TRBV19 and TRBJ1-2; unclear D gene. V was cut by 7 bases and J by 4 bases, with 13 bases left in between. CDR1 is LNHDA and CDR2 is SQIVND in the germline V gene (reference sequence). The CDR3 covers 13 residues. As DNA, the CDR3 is TGTGCCAGTAACGGTGGTGGTAGCTATGGCTACACCTTC. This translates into CASNGGGSYGYTF.

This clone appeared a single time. The CDR3 DNA sequence: TGTGCCAGCAGCTCGAGTTGGAATGAGCAGTTCTTC. Its protein product is CASSSSWNEQFF. The J gene is TRBJ2-1, the V gene TRBV6-5; D remains ambiguous. The CDR3 totals 12 residues. V lost 6 bases and J lost 7, with 10 bases in between. Germline lookup yields CDR1 MNHEY and CDR2 SVGAGI.

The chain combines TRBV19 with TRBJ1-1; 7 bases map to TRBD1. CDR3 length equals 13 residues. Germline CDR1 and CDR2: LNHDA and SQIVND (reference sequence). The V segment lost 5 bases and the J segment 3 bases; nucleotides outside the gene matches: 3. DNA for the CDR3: TGTGCCAGTAGTGCCGACAGGGACACTGAAGCTTTCTTT. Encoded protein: CASSADRDTEAFF.

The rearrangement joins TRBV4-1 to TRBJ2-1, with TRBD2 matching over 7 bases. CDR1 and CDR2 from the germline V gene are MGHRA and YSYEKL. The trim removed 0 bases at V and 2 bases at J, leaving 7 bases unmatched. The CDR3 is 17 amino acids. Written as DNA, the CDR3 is TGCGCCAGCAGCCAAGATTGGCGGGAGTACACCTACAATGAGCAGTTCTTC. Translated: CASSQDWREYTYNEQFF.

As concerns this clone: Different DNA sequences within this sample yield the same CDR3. CDR3 in amino acids: CASSPRTVYSNQPQHF. CDR3 sequence (DNA): TGTGCCAGTAGTCCCCGGACAGTTTATAGCAATCAGCCCCAGCATTTT. The chain links TRBV19 to TRBJ1-5; D is possibly TRBD1 (6 bases). The CDR3 totals 16 residues. Germline-derived CDR1 and CDR2 are LNHDA and SQIVND (reference sequence). The V and J ends lost 5 bases and 0 bases respectively, with 14 bases between them.

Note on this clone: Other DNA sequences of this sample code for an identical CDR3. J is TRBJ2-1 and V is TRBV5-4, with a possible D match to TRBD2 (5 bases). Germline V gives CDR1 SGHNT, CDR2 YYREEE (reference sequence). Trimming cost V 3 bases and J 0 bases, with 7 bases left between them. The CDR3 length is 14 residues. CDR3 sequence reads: CASSSRGSYNEQFF. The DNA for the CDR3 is TGTGCCAGCAGCTCTCGGGGCTCCTACAATGAGCAGTTCTTC.

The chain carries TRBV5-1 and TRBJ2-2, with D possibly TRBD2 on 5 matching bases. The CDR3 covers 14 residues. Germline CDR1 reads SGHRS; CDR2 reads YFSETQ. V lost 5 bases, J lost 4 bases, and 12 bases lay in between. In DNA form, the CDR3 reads TGCGCCAGCAGTTATCAGGCGGGCACCGGGGAGCTGTTTTTT. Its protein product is CASSYQAGTGELFF.

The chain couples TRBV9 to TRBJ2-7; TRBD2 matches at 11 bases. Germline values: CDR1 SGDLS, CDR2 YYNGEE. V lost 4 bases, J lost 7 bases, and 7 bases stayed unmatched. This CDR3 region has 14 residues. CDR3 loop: CASSLLAGGGEQYF. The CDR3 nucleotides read TGTGCCAGCAGCCTCCTAGCGGGAGGCGGGGAGCAGTACTTC.

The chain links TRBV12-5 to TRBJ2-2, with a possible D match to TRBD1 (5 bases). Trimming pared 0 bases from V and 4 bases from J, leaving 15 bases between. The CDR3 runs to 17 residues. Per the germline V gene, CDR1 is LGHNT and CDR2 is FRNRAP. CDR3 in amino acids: CASGLVLGQGFTGELFF. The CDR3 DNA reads TGTGCTAGTGGTTTGGTACTCGGGCAGGGTTTCACCGGGGAGCTGTTTTTT.

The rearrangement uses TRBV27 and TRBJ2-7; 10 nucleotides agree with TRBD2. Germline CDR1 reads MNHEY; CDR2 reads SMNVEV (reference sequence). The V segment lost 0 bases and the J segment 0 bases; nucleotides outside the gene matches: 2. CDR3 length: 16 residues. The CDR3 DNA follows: TGTGCCAGCAGTTTATCTGGGACTAGCGACTCCTACGAGCAGTACTTC. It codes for CASSLSGTSDSYEQYF.

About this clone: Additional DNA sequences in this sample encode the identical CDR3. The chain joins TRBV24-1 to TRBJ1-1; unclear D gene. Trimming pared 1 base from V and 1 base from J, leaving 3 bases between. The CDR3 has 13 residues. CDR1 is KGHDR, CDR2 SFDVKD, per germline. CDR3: CATSDFRNTEAFF. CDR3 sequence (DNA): TGTGCCACCAGTGATTTTCGGAACACTGAAGCTTTCTTT.

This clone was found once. CDR3 sequence: CASSQVLAGPPYEQYF. CDR3 nucleotides: TGCGCCAGCAGCCAAGTACTAGCGGGACCACCCTACGAGCAGTACTTC. This chain links TRBV4-1 with TRBJ2-7; the match to TRBD2 covers 10 bases. The germline CDR1 and CDR2 sequences are MGHRA and YSYEKL. This CDR3 region has 16 residues. V shed 1 base, J shed 2 bases, and the junction held 5 bases outside the gene matches.

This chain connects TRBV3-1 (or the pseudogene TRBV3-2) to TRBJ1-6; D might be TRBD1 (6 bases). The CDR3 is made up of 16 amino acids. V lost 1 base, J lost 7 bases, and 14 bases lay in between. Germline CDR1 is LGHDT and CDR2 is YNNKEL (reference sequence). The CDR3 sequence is CASSQVAGARNSPLHF. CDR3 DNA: TGTGCCAGCAGCCAAGTGGCGGGGGCCCGAAATTCACCCCTCCACTTT.

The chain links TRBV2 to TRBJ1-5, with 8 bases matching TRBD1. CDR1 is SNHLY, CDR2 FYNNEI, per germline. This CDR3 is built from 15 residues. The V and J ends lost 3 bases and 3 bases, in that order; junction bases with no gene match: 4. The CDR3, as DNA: TGTGCCAGCAGTGAGGGCAGGGGGCTCAATCAGCCCCAGCATTTT. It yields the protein CASSEGRGLNQPQHF.

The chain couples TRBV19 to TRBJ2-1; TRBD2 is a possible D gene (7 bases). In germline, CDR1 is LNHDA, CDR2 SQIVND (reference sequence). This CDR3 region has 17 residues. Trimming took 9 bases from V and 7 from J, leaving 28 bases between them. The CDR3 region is CASTTLAGARMRNEQFF. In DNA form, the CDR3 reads TGTGCCAGCACCACACTCGCGGGGGCAAGGATGAGGAATGAGCAGTTCTTC.

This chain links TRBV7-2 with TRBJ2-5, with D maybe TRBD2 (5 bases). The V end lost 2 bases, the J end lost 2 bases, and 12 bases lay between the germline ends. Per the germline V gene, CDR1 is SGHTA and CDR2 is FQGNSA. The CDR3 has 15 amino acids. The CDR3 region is CASSLIVGRQETQYF. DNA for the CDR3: TGTGCCAGCAGCTTAATTGTAGGGAGACAAGAGACCCAGTACTTC.

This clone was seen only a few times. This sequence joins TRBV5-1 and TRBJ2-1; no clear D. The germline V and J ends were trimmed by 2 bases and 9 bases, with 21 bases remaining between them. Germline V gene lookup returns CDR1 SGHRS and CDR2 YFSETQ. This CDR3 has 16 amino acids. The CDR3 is CASSFNLFQATREQFF. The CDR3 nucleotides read TGCGCCAGCAGCTTCAATCTGTTCCAGGCTACTCGTGAGCAGTTCTTC.

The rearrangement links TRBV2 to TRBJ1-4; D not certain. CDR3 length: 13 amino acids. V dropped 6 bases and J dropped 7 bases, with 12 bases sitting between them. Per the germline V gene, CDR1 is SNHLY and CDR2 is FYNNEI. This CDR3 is CASRGTGSEKLFF. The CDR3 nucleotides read TGTGCCAGCAGGGGAACGGGGAGTGAAAAACTGTTTTTT.

This CDR3 is CASSSPSSDRGNEKLFF. CDR3 in DNA: TGTGCCAGCAGCTCCCCCAGTTCGGACAGGGGAAATGAAAAACTGTTTTTT. V and J are TRBV5-5 and TRBJ1-4; 9 bases agree with TRBD1. Germline assignment: CDR1 SGHKS and CDR2 YYEKEE (reference sequence). Germline trimming cut 3 bases from V and 5 bases from J; bases unmatched to any gene: 11. The CDR3 loop spans 17 amino acids.

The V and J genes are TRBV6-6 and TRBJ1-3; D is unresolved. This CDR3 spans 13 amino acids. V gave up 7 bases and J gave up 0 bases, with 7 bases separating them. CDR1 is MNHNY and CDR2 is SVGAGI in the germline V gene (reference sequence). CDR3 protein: CASKGVSGNTIYF. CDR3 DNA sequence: TGTGCCAGCAAGGGAGTCTCTGGAAACACCATATATTTT.

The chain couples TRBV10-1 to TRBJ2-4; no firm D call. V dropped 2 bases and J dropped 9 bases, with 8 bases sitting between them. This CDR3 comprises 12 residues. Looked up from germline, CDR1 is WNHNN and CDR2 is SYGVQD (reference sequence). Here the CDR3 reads CASSENFGIQYF. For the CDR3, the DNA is TGCGCCAGCAGTGAGAATTTCGGCATTCAGTACTTC.

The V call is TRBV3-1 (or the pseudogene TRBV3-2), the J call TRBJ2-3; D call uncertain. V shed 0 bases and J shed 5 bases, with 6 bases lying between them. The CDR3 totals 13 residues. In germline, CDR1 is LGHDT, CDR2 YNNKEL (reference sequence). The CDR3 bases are TGTGCCAGCAGCCAAGACTCGGGAGATACGCAGTATTTT. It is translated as CASSQDSGDTQYF.